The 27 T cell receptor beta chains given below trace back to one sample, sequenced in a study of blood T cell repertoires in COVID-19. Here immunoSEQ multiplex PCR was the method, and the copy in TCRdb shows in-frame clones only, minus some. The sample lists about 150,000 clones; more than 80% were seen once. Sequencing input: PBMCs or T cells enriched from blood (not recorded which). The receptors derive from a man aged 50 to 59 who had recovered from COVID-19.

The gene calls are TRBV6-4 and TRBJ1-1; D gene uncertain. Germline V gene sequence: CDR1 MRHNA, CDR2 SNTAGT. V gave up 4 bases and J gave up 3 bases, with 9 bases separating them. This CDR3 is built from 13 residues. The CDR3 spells CASSAWRYTEAFF. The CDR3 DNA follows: TGTGCCAGCAGTGCTTGGCGGTACACTGAAGCTTTCTTT.

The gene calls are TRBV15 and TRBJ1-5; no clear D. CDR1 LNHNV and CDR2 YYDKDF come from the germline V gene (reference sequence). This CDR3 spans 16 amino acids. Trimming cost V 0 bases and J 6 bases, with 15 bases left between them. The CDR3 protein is CATSRDLGRSGQPQHF. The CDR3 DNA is TGTGCCACCAGCAGAGATCTAGGACGGAGCGGTCAGCCCCAGCATTTT. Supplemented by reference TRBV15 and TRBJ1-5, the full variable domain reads DAMVIQNPRYQVTQFGKPVTLSCSQTLNHNVMYWYQQKSSQAPKLLFHYYDKDFNNEADTPDNFQSRRPNTSFCFLDIRSPGLGDTAMYLCATSRDLGRSGQPQHFGDGTRLSIL.

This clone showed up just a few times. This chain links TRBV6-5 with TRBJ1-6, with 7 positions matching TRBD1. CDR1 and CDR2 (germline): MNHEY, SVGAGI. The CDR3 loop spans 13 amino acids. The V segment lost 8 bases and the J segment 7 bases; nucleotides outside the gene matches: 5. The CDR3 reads CASGTAQNSPLHF. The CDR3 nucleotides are TGTGCCAGCGGGACAGCCCAAAATTCACCCCTCCACTTT.

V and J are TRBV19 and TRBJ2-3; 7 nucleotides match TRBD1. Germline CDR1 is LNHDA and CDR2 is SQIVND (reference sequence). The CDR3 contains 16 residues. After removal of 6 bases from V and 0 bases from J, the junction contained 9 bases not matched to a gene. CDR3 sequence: CASRHRQGASTDTQYF. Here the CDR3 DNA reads TGTGCCAGTAGGCACAGACAGGGAGCAAGCACAGATACGCAGTATTTT.

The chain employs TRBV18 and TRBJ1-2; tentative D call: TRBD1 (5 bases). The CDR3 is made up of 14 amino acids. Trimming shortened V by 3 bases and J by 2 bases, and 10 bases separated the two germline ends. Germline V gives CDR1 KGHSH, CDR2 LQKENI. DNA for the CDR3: TGTGCCAGCTCACCGGGACTGACAAACTATGGCTACACCTTC. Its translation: CASSPGLTNYGYTF. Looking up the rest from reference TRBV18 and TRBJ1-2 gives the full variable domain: NAGVMQNPRHLVRRRGQEARLRCSPMKGHSHVYWYRQLPEEGLKFMVYLQKENIIDESGMPKERFSAEFPKEGPSILRIQQVVRGDSAAYFCASSPGLTNYGYTFGSGTRLTVV.

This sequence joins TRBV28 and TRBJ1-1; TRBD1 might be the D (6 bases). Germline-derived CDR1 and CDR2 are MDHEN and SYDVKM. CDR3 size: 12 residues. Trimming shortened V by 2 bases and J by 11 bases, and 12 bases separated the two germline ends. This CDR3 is CASSLEWTEAFF. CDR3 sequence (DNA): TGTGCCAGCAGTTTAGAGTGGACAGAGGCTTTCTTT.

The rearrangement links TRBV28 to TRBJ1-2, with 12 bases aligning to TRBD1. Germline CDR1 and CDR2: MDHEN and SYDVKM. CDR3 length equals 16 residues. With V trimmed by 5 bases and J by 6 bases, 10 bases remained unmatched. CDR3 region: CASSIPGTGGKDGYTF. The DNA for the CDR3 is TGTGCCAGCAGTATCCCCGGGACAGGGGGCAAAGATGGCTACACCTTC.

The CDR3 loop is CASSFEGARQPQHF. The CDR3 region has the DNA TGTGCCAGCAGCTTTGAAGGGGCGCGACAGCCCCAGCATTTT. The J gene is TRBJ1-5, the V gene TRBV7-9, with D possibly TRBD1 on 5 matching bases. V was shortened by 3 bases and J by 7 bases, with 13 bases between the two germline ends. From germline, CDR1 is SEHNR and CDR2 FQNEAQ (reference sequence). This CDR3 has 14 amino acids.

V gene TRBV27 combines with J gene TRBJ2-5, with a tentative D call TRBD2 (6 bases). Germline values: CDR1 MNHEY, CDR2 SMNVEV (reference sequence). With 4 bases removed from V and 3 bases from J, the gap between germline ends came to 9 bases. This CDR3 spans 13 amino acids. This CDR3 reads CASSSTRKETQYF. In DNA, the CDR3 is TGTGCCAGCAGTTCGACTAGAAAAGAGACCCAGTACTTC.

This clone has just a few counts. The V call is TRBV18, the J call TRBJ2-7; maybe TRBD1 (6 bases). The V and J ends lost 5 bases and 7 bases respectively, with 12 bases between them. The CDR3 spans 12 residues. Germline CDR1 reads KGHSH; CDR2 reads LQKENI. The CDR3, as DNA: TGTGCCAGCTCATCCACAGGGATGGAGCAGTACTTC. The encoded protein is CASSSTGMEQYF.

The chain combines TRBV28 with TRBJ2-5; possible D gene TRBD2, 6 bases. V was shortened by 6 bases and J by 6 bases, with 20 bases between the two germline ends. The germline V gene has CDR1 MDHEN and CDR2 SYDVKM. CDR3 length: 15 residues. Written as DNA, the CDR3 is TGTGCCAGCAGCCTTGATGGGGCGGGACGGAAGACCCAGTACTTC. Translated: CASSLDGAGRKTQYF.

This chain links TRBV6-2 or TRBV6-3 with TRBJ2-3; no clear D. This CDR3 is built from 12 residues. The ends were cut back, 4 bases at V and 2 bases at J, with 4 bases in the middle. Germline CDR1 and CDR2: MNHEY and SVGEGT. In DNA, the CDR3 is TGTGCCAGCAGTTCCGTCACAGATACGCAGTATTTT. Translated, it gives CASSSVTDTQYF.

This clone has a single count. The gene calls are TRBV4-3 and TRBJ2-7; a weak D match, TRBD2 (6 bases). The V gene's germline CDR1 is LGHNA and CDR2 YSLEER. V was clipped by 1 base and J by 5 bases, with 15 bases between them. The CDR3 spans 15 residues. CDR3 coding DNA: TGCGCCAGCAGCCAAGCCCAGGGAGGAGTGGACGAGCAGTACTTC. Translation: CASSQAQGGVDEQYF.

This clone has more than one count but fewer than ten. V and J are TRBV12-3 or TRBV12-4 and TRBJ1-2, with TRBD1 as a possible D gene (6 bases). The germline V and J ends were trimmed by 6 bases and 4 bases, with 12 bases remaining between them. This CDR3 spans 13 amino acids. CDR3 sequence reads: CASSDSRGYGYTF. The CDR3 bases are TGTGCCAGCAGCGACTCCAGGGGCTATGGCTACACCTTC.

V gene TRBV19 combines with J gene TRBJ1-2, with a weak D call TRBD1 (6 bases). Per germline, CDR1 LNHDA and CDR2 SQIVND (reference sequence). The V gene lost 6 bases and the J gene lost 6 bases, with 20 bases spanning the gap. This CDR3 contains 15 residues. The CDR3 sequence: CASSPWQGQRDGYTF. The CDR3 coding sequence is TGTGCCAGTAGCCCTTGGCAGGGGCAGAGGGATGGCTACACCTTC.

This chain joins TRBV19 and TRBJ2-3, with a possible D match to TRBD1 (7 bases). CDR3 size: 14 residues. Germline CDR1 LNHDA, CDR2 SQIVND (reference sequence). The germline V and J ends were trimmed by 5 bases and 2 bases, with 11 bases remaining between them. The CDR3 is CASSPRGATDTQYF. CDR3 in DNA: TGTGCCAGTAGTCCCAGGGGGGCCACAGATACGCAGTATTTT.

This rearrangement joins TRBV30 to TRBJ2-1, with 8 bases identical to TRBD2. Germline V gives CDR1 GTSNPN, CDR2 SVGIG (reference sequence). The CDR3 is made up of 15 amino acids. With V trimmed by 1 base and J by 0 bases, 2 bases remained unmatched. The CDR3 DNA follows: TGTGCCTGGAGTGGCGGGGGGAGCTCCTACAATGAGCAGTTCTTC. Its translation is CAWSGGGSSYNEQFF.

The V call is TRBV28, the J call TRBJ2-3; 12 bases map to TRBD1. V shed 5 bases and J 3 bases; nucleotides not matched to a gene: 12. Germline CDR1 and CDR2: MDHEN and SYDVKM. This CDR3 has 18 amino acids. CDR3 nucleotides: TGTGCCAGCAGTCCAGGCGCAGGGACAGGGGGCCGTACAGATACGCAGTATTTT. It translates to CASSPGAGTGGRTDTQYF.

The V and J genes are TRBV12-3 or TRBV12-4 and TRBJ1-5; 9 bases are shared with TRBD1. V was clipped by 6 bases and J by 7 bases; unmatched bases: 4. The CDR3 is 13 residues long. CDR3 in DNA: TGTGCCAGCAGATGGGACAGGGAACAGCCCCAGCATTTT. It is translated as CASRWDREQPQHF.

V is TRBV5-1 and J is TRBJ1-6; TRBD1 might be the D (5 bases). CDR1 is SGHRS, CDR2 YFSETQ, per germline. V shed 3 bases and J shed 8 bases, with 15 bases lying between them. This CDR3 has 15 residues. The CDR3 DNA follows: TGCGCCAGCAGCTCCCGGGGGGGTGGCGATTCACCCCTCCACTTT. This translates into CASSSRGGGDSPLHF.

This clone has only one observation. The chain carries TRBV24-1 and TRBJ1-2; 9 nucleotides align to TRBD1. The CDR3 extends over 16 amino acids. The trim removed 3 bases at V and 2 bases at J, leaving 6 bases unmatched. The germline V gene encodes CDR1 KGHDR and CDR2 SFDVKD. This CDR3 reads CATSDATGTGNYGYTF. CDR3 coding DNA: TGTGCCACCAGTGATGCGACCGGGACAGGGAACTATGGCTACACCTTC.

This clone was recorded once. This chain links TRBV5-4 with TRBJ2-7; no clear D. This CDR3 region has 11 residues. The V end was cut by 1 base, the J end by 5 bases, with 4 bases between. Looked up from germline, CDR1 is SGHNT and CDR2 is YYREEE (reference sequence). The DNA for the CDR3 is TGTGCCAGCAGCTTGAATAACGAGCAGTACTTC. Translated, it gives CASSLNNEQYF.

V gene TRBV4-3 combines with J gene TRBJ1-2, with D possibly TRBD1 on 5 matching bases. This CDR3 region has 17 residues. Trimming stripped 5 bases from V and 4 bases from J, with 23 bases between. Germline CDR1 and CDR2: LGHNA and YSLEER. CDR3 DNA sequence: TGCGCCAGCAGCTTTGGAGGGACGGCGGCTGATTCCTATGGCTACACCTTC. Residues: CASSFGGTAADSYGYTF.

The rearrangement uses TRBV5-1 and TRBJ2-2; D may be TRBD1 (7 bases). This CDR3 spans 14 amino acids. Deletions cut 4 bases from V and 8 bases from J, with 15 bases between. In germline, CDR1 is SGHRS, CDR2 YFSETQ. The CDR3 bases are TGCGCCAGCAGCATACCACAGGGGACTGGGGAGCTGTTTTTT. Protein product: CASSIPQGTGELFF.

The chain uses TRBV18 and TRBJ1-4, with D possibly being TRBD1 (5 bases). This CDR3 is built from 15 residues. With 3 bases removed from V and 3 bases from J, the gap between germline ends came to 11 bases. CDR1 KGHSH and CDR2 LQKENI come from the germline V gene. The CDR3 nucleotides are TGTGCCAGCTCACCTATAACAGGATCTAATGAAAAACTGTTTTTT. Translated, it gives CASSPITGSNEKLFF.

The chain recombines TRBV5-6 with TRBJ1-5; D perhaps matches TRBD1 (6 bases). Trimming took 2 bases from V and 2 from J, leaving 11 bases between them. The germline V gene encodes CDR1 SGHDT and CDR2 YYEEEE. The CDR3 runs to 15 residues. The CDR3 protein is CASSFAQGGNQPQHF. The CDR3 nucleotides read TGTGCCAGCAGCTTCGCACAGGGCGGCAATCAGCCCCAGCATTTT.

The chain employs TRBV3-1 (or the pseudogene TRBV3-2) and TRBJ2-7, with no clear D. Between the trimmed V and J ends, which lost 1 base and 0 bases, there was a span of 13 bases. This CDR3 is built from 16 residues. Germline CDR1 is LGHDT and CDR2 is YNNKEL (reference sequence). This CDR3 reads CASSQADMTSSYEQYV. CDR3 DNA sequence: TGTGCCAGCAGCCAAGCAGACATGACCTCCTCCTACGAGCAGTACGTC.